One and the same sample provided the 21 T cell receptor beta chains below, sequenced in a study of cytomegalovirus exposure and HLA in healthy donors. Primers: 60 Vbeta forward and 13 Jbeta reverse. Method: immunoSEQ multiplex PCR; TCRdb's copy keeps in-frame clones and lacks some. The data contain some 160,000 clones, approximately 85% of them singletons. Sequencing was done on a sample of PBMCs. The receptor set was obtained from a man under 40 in good health and CMV-seropositive.

V usage is TRBV7-9 and J usage is TRBJ2-7; TRBD2 aligns across 8 bases. The CDR3 length is 16 residues. Germline-derived CDR1 and CDR2 are SEHNR and FQNEAQ (reference sequence). CDR3 bases: TGTTCCAGCAGCTTAGTCCTAGCGGGTAATACTACGTGGCAGTACGTC. It translates to CSSSLVLAGNTTWQYV.

V gene TRBV29-1 combines with J gene TRBJ2-2; 12 positions agree with TRBD2. The CDR3 is 17 amino acids. V dropped 7 bases and J dropped 2; count of bases not matched to a gene: 11. Per germline, CDR1 SQVTM and CDR2 ANQGSEA. Here the CDR3 reads CSAEGLAGGPNTGELFF. In DNA, the CDR3 is TGCAGCGCCGAGGGCCTAGCGGGAGGGCCCAACACCGGGGAGCTGTTTTTT.

This clone appeared once. The rearrangement joins TRBV7-3 to TRBJ2-3, with 9 nucleotides matching TRBD2. Germline assignment: CDR1 SGHTA and CDR2 FQGTGA. The V segment lost 1 base and the J segment 5 bases; nucleotides outside the gene matches: 7. The CDR3 length is 16 residues. CDR3 bases: TGTGCCAGCAGCTTAAGTGGCGCTAGCGGGAAAGATACGCAGTATTTT. It codes for CASSLSGASGKDTQYF.

This chain uses TRBV4-3 with TRBJ1-2, with 7 bases fitting TRBD1. CDR1 is LGHNA, CDR2 YSLEER, per germline. The V and J ends lost 1 base and 4 bases, in that order; junction bases with no gene match: 12. CDR3 length: 17 residues. The CDR3 loop is CASSQAHGQVDIYGYTF. The CDR3 DNA is TGCGCCAGCAGCCAAGCCCACGGACAGGTCGATATCTATGGCTACACCTTC.

The DNA for the CDR3 is TGTGCCAGCAGTTTGGGGACAGGGGCTCAAGAGACCCAGTACTTC. This encodes CASSLGTGAQETQYF. The chain has TRBV27 and TRBJ2-5; TRBD1 aligns across 10 bases. Germline trimming cut 3 bases from V and 2 bases from J; bases unmatched to any gene: 3. The germline gives CDR1 MNHEY, CDR2 SMNVEV (reference sequence). The CDR3 length is 15 residues.

The chain is built from TRBV10-3 and TRBJ2-7; D might be TRBD2 (6 bases). Trimming removed 4 bases at V and 4 bases at J, with 8 bases between. Germline loops: CDR1 ENHRY, CDR2 SYGVKD. The CDR3 consists of 12 residues. The CDR3 nucleotides are TGTGCCATCAGTGGAGGGACTTACGAGCAGTACTTC. Translation gives CAISGGTYEQYF.

This sequence joins TRBV25-1 and TRBJ2-3; the match to TRBD1 covers 9 bases. The CDR3 spans 15 residues. J was trimmed by 3 bases and V by 7 bases; bases with no gene match: 8. Germline V gene data show CDR1 as MGHDK and CDR2 as SYGVNS. The CDR3: CASTLGQGGTDTQYF. The CDR3 nucleotides are TGTGCCAGCACCTTGGGACAGGGCGGGACAGATACGCAGTATTTT.

This clone was seen more than once but under ten times. The chain carries TRBV9 and TRBJ2-7; TRBD2 is a possible D gene (5 bases). With 0 bases removed from V and 4 bases from J, the gap between germline ends came to 11 bases. CDR3 size: 14 residues. CDR1 and CDR2 (germline): SGDLS, YYNGEE. The CDR3 nucleotides read TGTGCCAGCAGCGTAGTCGGGGAGCGGTACGAGCAGTACGTC. Its protein product is CASSVVGERYEQYV.

This rearrangement joins TRBV29-1 to TRBJ2-3, with TRBD1 identical over 9 bases. Losses at the gene ends were 7 bases for V and 1 base for J; bases not matched to a gene: 6. Germline CDR1 is SQVTM and CDR2 is ANQGSEA. CDR3 length: 14 residues. In DNA form, the CDR3 reads TGCAGCGCCGACACAGGGGGCGGCACAGATACGCAGTATTTT. Protein sequence: CSADTGGGTDTQYF.

In the case of this clone: A junction boundary mismatches the germline segment, possibly from a read error. This sequence joins TRBV19 and TRBJ1-5, with TRBD1 as a possible D gene (6 bases). Germline-derived CDR1 and CDR2 are LNHDA and SQIVND (reference sequence). The CDR3 sequence is 14 residues long. The CDR3 here is CASSDLLQGYGAIF. The DNA of the CDR3 is TGTGCCAGTAGTGACCTCCTACAGGGCTACGGGGCTATTTTT.

CDR3 protein: CASSFSGGNTEAFF. DNA for the CDR3: TGTGCCAGCAGCTTCTCAGGGGGCAACACTGAAGCTTTCTTT. The chain links TRBV11-3 to TRBJ1-1; 8 bases map to TRBD1. The germline V gene has CDR1 SGHNT and CDR2 YENEEA. The CDR3 sequence is 14 residues long. Trimming at V came to 3 bases and at J to 2 bases, leaving 2 bases not matched to a gene. Full variable domain (remainder filled in from reference TRBV11-3 and TRBJ1-1): EAGVVQSPRYKIIEKKQPVAFWCNPISGHNTLYWYLQNLGQGPELLIRYENEEAVDDSQLPKDRFSAERLKGVDSTLKIQPAELGDSAVYLCASSFSGGNTEAFFGQGTRLTVV.

The CDR3 DNA is TGTGCCAGCAGTTTTTTACAGGGGGTTATCTCTGGAAACACCATATATTTT. Its protein is CASSFLQGVISGNTIYF. V and J are TRBV28 and TRBJ1-3; 8 bases are shared with TRBD1. V was pared by 3 bases and J by 0 bases, with 7 bases of the junction left unmatched. Germline V CDR1 and CDR2: MDHEN, SYDVKM. The CDR3 has 17 amino acids.

This sequence joins TRBV19 and TRBJ1-5, with 11 nucleotides matching TRBD1. Trimming removed 3 bases from V and 8 bases from J; junction bases left unmatched: 12. In germline, CDR1 is LNHDA, CDR2 SQIVND (reference sequence). This CDR3 contains 17 residues. The CDR3 protein is CASSIQRTGGKGKPQHF. The DNA of the CDR3 is TGTGCCAGTAGTATTCAAAGGACAGGGGGCAAGGGAAAGCCCCAGCATTTT.

The rearrangement links TRBV4-1 to TRBJ2-1; D is possibly TRBD2 (6 bases). V lost 3 bases and J 2 bases, leaving 11 bases between the germline ends. This CDR3 has 15 residues. Germline lookup yields CDR1 MGHRA and CDR2 YSYEKL. This CDR3 reads CASSHSAGPYNEQFF. The CDR3 nucleotides are TGCGCCAGCAGCCATTCCGCGGGACCCTACAATGAGCAGTTCTTC.

This clone has a single count. This sequence joins TRBV12-5 and TRBJ2-3; 9 bases line up with TRBD1. Per the germline V gene, CDR1 is LGHNT and CDR2 is FRNRAP. J lost 8 bases, V lost 3 bases, and 9 bases had no gene match. This CDR3 contains 15 residues. CDR3 residues: CASGLREGTGSTQYF. In DNA, the CDR3 is TGTGCTAGTGGTTTACGGGAAGGGACAGGGTCTACGCAGTATTTT. Using reference TRBV12-5 and TRBJ2-3 for the parts outside the CDR3, the full variable domain is DARVTQTPRHKVTEMGQEVTMRCQPILGHNTVFWYRQTMMQGLELLAYFRNRAPLDDSGMPKDRFSAEMPDATLATLKIQPSEPRDSAVYFCASGLREGTGSTQYFGPGTRLTVL.

This clone showed up just once. The J gene is TRBJ2-1, the V gene TRBV29-1; D possibly corresponds to TRBD1 (6 bases). This CDR3 region has 15 residues. Trimming shortened V by 4 bases and J by 1 base, and 14 bases separated the two germline ends. Germline CDR1 reads SQVTM; CDR2 reads ANQGSEA. DNA of the CDR3: TGCAGCGTTGTATTAGGACAGCATTCCTACAATGAGCAGTTCTTC. Translation: CSVVLGQHSYNEQFF.

The rearrangement links TRBV11-1 to TRBJ2-5, with no clear D. The CDR3 totals 12 residues. Germline V gene data show CDR1 as SGHAT and CDR2 as FQDESV (reference sequence). V gave up 2 bases and J gave up 4 bases, with 5 bases separating them. The CDR3 reads CASSLLPETQYF. The CDR3 region has the DNA TGTGCCAGCAGCTTACTCCCAGAGACCCAGTACTTC.

In DNA, the CDR3 is TGTGCCAGCAGTTTATCGGGCAGGGGCGAGCAGTACGTC. It codes for CASSLSGRGEQYV. V is TRBV27 and J is TRBJ2-7; D may be TRBD1 (6 bases). Germline CDR1 and CDR2: MNHEY and SMNVEV (reference sequence). The CDR3 is made up of 13 amino acids. Trimming removed 0 bases from V and 6 bases from J, with 9 bases in between.

This clone was seen more than once but under ten times. V usage is TRBV2 and J usage is TRBJ2-3; a weak D match, TRBD2 (6 bases). The germline V gene encodes CDR1 SNHLY and CDR2 FYNNEI. The CDR3 covers 12 residues. V lost 9 bases and J 2 bases, leaving 9 bases between the germline ends. The CDR3 loop is CASGLLTDTQYF. DNA for the CDR3: TGTGCCAGTGGACTACTCACAGATACGCAGTATTTT.

V gene TRBV19 combines with J gene TRBJ1-5; unclear D gene. V shed 4 bases and J shed 0 bases, with 19 bases lying between them. This CDR3 region has 18 residues. The germline gives CDR1 LNHDA, CDR2 SQIVND (reference sequence). The CDR3 bases are TGTGCCAGTAGTAGCGGCGTCCCTCCCGTCTATAGCAATCAGCCCCAGCATTTT. This translates into CASSSGVPPVYSNQPQHF. Drawing the rest from reference TRBV19 and TRBJ1-5, the complete variable domain is DGGITQSPKYLFRKEGQNVTLSCEQNLNHDAMYWYRQDPGQGLRLIYYSQIVNDFQKGDIAEGYSVSREKKESFPLTVTSAQKNPTAFYLCASSSGVPPVYSNQPQHFGDGTRLSIL.

The V and J genes are TRBV5-6 and TRBJ2-5; 11 bases align to TRBD1. V lost 0 bases and J lost 4; bases outside the gene matches: 5. This CDR3 has 16 amino acids. CDR1 is SGHDT, CDR2 YYEEEE, per germline. Here the CDR3 reads CASSLGGTGGGETQYF. Written as DNA, the CDR3 is TGTGCCAGCAGCTTGGGAGGGACAGGGGGGGGAGAGACCCAGTACTTC.